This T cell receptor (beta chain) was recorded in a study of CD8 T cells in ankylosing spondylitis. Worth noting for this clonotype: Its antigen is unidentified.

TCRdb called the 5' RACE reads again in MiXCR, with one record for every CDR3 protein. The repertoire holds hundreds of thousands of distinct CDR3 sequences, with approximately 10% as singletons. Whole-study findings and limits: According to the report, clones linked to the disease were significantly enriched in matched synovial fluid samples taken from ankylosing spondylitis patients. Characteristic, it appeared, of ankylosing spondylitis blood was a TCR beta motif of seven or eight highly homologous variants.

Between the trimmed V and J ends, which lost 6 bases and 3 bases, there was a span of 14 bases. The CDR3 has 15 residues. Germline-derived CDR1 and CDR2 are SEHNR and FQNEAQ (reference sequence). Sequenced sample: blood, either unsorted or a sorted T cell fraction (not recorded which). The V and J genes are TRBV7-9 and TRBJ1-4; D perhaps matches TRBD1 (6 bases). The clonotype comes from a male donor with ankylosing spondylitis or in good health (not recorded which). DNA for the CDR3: TGTGCCAGCAGTGACACAGGGTCACCTAATGAAAAACTGTTTTTT. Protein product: CASSDTGSPNEKLFF.